Listed below are T cell receptor beta chains from one sample, sequenced in a study of cytomegalovirus exposure and HLA in healthy donors. Using immunoSEQ multiplex PCR, the repertoire was profiled, and TCRdb retains in-frame clones only, with some absent. The data show hundreds of thousands of clones, with 82% seen just once and more than 0.45% held by the top ten. Specimen: PBMCs. Receptors originate from a woman in her thirties or forties in good health and CMV-seronegative. The CDR3 runs from the conserved cysteine through the conserved F or W. Each record gives: CDR3 DNA, CDR3 protein, V gene, D gene, J gene, clone size. D genes are given only for firm matches. Size is stated for part of the rows, as once, few or many counts, or as a class when the clone is expanded.

cdr3_nt: TGTGCCAGCAGTAGGACAGTTAGGTCTCAGCCCCAGCATTTT
cdr3_aa: CASSRTVRSQPQHF
v_call: TRBV6-5
d_call: -
j_call: TRBJ1-5
clone_size: few

cdr3_nt: TGTGCCTGGGGGCAGGATTACAATCAGCCCCAGCATTTT
cdr3_aa: CAWGQDYNQPQHF
v_call: TRBV30
d_call: -
j_call: TRBJ1-5
clone_size: -

cdr3_nt: TGTGCCAGCAGCGAATCCGGGACAGGGCACTATGGCTACACCTTC
cdr3_aa: CASSESGTGHYGYTF
v_call: TRBV2
d_call: TRBD1
j_call: TRBJ1-2
clone_size: -

cdr3_nt: TGCGCCAGCAGCTTGGCTGCAGGAAACACTGAAGCTTTCTTT
cdr3_aa: CASSLAAGNTEAFF
v_call: TRBV5-1
d_call: -
j_call: TRBJ1-1
clone_size: -

cdr3_nt: TGTGCCAGCAGTTCAGGACAGGGGAGGGCCCAGTACTTC
cdr3_aa: CASSSGQGRAQYF
v_call: TRBV27
d_call: TRBD1
j_call: TRBJ2-5
clone_size: -

cdr3_nt: TGCGCCAGCAGCCACTGGGCACAGGGGAGTGGCGAAAAACTGTTTTTT
cdr3_aa: CASSHWAQGSGEKLFF
v_call: TRBV4-3
d_call: TRBD1
j_call: TRBJ1-4
clone_size: -

cdr3_nt: TGCGCCAGTTCCAGGGGGTCGGCAGATACGCAGTATTTT
cdr3_aa: CASSRGSADTQYF
v_call: TRBV5-1
d_call: TRBD1
j_call: TRBJ2-3
clone_size: -

cdr3_nt: TGTGCCAGCAGCGTAGCTCTAGGGGATGAGCAGTTCTTC
cdr3_aa: CASSVALGDEQFF
v_call: TRBV9
d_call: -
j_call: TRBJ2-1
clone_size: once

cdr3_nt: TGTGCCATCAGCGCGGGATCGTCTTACGAGCAGTACTTC
cdr3_aa: CAISAGSSYEQYF
v_call: TRBV10-3
d_call: -
j_call: TRBJ2-7
clone_size: -

cdr3_nt: TGTGCCAGCAGCAATAGATTCTCCGAGCAGTACTTC
cdr3_aa: CASSNRFSEQYF
v_call: TRBV7-2
d_call: -
j_call: TRBJ2-7
clone_size: -

cdr3_nt: TGCGCCAGCAGCTTGGTTGGGGGAGGGGAGACCCAGTACTTC
cdr3_aa: CASSLVGGGETQYF
v_call: TRBV5-1
d_call: TRBD2
j_call: TRBJ2-5
clone_size: -

cdr3_nt: TGTGCCAGCAGCTCAGGGGTTCGGACTGAAGCTTTCTTT
cdr3_aa: CASSSGVRTEAFF
v_call: TRBV7-8
d_call: -
j_call: TRBJ1-1
clone_size: few

cdr3_nt: TGTGCCAGCTCGTCAGGGGGCAATCAGCCCCAGCATTTT
cdr3_aa: CASSSGGNQPQHF
v_call: TRBV6-1
d_call: -
j_call: TRBJ1-5
clone_size: few

cdr3_nt: TGTGCCAGCAGTAGCGGGGCCGTCGATGGAAACACCATATATTTT
cdr3_aa: CASSSGAVDGNTIYF
v_call: TRBV2
d_call: -
j_call: TRBJ1-3
clone_size: -

cdr3_nt: TGTGCCAGCAGCGAAGCACAGCACTATGGCTACACCTTC
cdr3_aa: CASSEAQHYGYTF
v_call: TRBV28
d_call: -
j_call: TRBJ1-2
clone_size: -

cdr3_nt: TGTGCCAGTAGTATTCCATTGAGGGACTTTTATGGCTACACCTTC
cdr3_aa: CASSIPLRDFYGYTF
v_call: TRBV19
d_call: -
j_call: TRBJ1-2
clone_size: -

cdr3_nt: TGTGCCAGCACTTTCGGGGAAACTAGCGGCCTCCAAGAGACCCAGTACTTC
cdr3_aa: CASTFGETSGLQETQYF
v_call: TRBV2
d_call: TRBD2
j_call: TRBJ2-5
clone_size: -